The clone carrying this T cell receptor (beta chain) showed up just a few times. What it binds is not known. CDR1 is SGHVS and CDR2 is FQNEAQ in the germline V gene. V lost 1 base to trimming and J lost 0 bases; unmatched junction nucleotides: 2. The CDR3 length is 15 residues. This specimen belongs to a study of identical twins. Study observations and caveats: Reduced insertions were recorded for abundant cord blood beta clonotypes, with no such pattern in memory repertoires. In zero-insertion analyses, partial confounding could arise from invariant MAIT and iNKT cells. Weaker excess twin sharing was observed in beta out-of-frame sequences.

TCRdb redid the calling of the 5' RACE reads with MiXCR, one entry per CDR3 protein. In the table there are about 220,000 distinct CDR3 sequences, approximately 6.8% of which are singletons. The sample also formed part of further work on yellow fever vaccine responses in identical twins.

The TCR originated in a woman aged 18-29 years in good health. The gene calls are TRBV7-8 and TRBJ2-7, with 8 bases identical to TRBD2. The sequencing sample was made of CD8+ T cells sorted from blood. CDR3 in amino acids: CASSLELADSYEQYF. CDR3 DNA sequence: TGTGCCAGCAGCTTAGAACTAGCGGACTCCTACGAGCAGTACTTC.